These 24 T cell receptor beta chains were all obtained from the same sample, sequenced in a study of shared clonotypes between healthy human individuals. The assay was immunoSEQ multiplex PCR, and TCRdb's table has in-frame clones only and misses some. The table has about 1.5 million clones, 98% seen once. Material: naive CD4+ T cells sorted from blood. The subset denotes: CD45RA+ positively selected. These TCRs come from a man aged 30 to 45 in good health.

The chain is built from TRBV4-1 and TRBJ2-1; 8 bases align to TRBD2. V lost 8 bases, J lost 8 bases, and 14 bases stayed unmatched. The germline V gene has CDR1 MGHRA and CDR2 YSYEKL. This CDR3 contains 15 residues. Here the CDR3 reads CASSPTGGMIYEQFF. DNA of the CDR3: TGCGCCAGCTCTCCGACGGGAGGGATGATCTATGAGCAGTTCTTC.

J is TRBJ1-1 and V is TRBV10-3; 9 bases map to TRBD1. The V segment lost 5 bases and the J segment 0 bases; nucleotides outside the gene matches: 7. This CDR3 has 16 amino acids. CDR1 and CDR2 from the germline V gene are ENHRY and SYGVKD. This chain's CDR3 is CAISTGGGKLNTEAFF. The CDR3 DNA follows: TGTGCCATCAGTACAGGGGGCGGTAAATTGAACACTGAAGCTTTCTTT.

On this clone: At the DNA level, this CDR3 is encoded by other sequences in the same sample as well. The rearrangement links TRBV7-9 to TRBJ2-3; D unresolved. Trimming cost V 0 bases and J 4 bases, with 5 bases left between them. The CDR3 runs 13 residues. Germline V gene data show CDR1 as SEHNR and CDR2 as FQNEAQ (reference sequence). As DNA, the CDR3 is TGTGCCAGCAGCTTAGCGGGTGCAGATACGCAGTATTTT. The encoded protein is CASSLAGADTQYF. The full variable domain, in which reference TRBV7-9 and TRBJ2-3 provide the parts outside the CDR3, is DTGVSQNPRHKITKRGQNVTFRCDPISEHNRLYWYRQTLGQGPEFLTYFQNEAQLEKSRLLSDRFSAERPKGSFSTLEIQRTEQGDSAMYLCASSLAGADTQYFGPGTRLTVL.

CDR3 region: CASSGRVLSFLKQYF. In DNA form, the CDR3 reads TGTGCCAGCAGCGGGAGAGTCCTCAGTTTTCTAAAGCAGTACTTC. The V and J genes are TRBV21-1 and TRBJ2-7; TRBD2 reflects the table's D call only, with no check against the DNA. TRBV21-1 is assigned pseudogene status. The CDR3 spans 15 residues.

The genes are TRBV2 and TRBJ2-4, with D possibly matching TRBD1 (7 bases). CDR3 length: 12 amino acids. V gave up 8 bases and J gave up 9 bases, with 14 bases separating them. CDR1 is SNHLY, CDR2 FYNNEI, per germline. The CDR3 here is CASARQGGIQYF. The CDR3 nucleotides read TGTGCCAGCGCCCGACAGGGAGGCATTCAGTACTTC. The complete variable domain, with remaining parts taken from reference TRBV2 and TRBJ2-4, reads EPEVTQTPSHQVTQMGQEVILRCVPISNHLYFYWYRQILGQKVEFLVSFYNNEISEKSEIFDDQFSVERPDGSNFTLKIRSTKLEDSAMYFCASARQGGIQYFGAGTRLSVL.

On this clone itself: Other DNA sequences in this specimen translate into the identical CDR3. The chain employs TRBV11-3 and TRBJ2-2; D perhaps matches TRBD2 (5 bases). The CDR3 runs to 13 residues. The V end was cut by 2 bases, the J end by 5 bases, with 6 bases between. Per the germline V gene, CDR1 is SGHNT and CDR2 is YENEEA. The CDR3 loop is CASSLRGTGELFF. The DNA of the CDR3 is TGTGCCAGCAGCTTACGGGGAACCGGGGAGCTGTTTTTT.

The CDR3, as DNA: TGTGCCAGCAGCGCCGGACAGGGTCCAGATACGCAGTATTTT. Its protein is CASSAGQGPDTQYF. The chain employs TRBV9 and TRBJ2-3; 8 bases are shared with TRBD1. Germline CDR1 and CDR2: SGDLS and YYNGEE. With 3 bases clipped from V and 4 bases from J, the junction kept 4 bases outside the gene matches. The CDR3 runs 14 residues. The complete variable domain, with remaining parts taken from reference TRBV9 and TRBJ2-3, reads DSGVTQTPKHLITATGQRVTLRCSPRSGDLSVYWYQQSLDQGLQFLIQYYNGEERAKGNILERFSAQQFPDLHSELNLSSLELGDSALYFCASSAGQGPDTQYFGPGTRLTVL.

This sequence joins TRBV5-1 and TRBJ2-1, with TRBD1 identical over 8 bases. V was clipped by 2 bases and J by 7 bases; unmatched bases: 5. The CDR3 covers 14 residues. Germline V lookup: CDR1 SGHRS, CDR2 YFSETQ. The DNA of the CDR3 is TGCGCCAGCAGCTTTCCGGACAGGGTGAATGAGCAGTTCTTC. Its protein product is CASSFPDRVNEQFF.

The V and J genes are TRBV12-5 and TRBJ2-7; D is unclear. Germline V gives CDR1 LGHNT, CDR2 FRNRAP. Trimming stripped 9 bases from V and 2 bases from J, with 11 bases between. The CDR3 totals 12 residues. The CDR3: CARPRFTYEQYF. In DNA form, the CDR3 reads TGTGCTAGACCTAGGTTCACCTACGAGCAGTACTTC.

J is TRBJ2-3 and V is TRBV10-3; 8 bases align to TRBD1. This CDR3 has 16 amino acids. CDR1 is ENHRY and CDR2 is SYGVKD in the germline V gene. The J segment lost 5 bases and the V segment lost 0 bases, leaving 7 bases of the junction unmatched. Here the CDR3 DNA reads TGTGCCATCAGTGAGTCGGCCAGGGGGCAGGTAGATACGCAGTATTTT. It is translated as CAISESARGQVDTQYF.

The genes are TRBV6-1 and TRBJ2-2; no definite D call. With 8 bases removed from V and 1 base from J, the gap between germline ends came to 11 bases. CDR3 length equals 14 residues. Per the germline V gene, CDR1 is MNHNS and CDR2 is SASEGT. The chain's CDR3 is CASSPHWNTGELFF. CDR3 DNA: TGTGCCAGCTCCCCCCATTGGAACACCGGGGAGCTGTTTTTT.

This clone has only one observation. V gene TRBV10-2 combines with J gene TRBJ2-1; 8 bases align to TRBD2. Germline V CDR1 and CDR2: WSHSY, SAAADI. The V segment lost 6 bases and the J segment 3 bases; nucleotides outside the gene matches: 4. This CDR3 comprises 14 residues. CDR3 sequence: CASRKREFYNEQFF. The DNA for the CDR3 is TGCGCCAGCAGAAAGCGGGAGTTCTACAATGAGCAGTTCTTC.

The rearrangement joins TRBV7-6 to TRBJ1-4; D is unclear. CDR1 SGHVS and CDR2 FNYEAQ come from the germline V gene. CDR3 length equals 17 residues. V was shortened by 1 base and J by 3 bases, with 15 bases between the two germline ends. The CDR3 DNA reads TGTGCCAGCAGCTTAGTCCCTCTGCGGAGGGCTAATGAAAAACTGTTTTTT. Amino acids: CASSLVPLRRANEKLFF.

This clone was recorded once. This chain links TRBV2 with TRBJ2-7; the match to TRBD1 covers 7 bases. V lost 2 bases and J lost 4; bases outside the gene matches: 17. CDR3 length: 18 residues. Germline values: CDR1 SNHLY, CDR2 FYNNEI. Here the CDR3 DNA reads TGTGCCAGCAGTGAAAGTCGGCAGGGGGATCTGTGGTGGTACGAGCAGTACTTC. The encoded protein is CASSESRQGDLWWYEQYF.

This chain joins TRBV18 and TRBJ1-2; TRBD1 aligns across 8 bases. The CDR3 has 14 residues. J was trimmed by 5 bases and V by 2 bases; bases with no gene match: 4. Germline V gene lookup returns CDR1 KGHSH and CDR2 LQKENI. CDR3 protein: CASSPATGEYGYTF. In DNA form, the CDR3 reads TGTGCCAGCTCACCAGCGACAGGGGAGTATGGCTACACCTTC.

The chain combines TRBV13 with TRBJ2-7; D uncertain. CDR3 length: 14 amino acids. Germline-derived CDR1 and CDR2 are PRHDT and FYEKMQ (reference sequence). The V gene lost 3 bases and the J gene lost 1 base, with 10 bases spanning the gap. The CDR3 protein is CASSLDPDSYEQYF. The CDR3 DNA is TGTGCCAGCAGCTTGGATCCAGATTCCTACGAGCAGTACTTC.

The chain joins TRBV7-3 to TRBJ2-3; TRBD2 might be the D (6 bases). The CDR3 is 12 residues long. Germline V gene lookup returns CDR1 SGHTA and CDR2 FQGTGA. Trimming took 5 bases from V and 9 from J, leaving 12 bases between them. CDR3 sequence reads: CASSPLGGTQYF. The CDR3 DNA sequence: TGTGCCAGCAGCCCGCTCGGAGGGACGCAGTATTTT.

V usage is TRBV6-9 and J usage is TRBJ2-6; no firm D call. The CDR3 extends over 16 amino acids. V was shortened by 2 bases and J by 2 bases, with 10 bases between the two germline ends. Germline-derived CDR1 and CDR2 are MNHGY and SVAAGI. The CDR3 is CASSYTQTAGANVLTF. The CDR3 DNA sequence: TGTGCCAGCAGTTATACCCAAACGGCTGGGGCCAACGTCCTGACTTTC.

The CDR3 protein is CASSQSEYPGQGYGYTF. CDR3 nucleotide sequence: TGCGCCAGCAGTCAATCGGAGTACCCCGGACAGGGGTACGGCTACACCTTC. This chain joins TRBV23-1 and TRBJ1-2; 9 bases line up with TRBD1. TRBV23-1 is noted as an ORF with a role that remains uncertain. V was clipped by 0 bases and J by 8 bases; unmatched bases: 13. The CDR3 is 17 amino acids.

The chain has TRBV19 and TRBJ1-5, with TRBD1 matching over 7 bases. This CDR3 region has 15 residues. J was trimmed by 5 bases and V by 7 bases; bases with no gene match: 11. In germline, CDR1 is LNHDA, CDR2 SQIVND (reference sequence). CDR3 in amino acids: CASTRDRVEYQPQHF. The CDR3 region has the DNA TGTGCCAGTACCCGTGACAGGGTAGAATATCAGCCCCAGCATTTT.

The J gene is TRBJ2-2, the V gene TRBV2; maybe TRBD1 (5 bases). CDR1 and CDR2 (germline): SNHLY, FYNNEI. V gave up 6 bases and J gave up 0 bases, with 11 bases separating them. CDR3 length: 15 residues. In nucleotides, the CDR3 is TGTGCCAGCAGGACCGGACAAACGAACACCGGGGAGCTGTTTTTT. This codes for CASRTGQTNTGELFF.

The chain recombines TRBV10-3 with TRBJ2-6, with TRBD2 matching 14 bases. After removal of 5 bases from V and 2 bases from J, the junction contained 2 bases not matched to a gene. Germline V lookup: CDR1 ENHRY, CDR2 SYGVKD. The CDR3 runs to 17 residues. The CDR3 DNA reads TGTGCCATCAGTAAGGGACTAGCGGGAGCTGGGGCCAACGTCCTGACTTTC. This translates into CAISKGLAGAGANVLTF.

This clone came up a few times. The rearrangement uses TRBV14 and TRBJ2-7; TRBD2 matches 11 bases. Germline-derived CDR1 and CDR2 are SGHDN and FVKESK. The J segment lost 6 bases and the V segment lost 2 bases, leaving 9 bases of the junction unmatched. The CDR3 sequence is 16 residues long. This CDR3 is CASSQFTSGRTIEQYF. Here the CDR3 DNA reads TGTGCCAGCAGCCAATTTACTAGCGGGAGAACGATCGAGCAGTACTTC. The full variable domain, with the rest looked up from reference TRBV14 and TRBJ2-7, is EAGVTQFPSHSVIEKGQTVTLRCDPISGHDNLYWYRRVMGKEIKFLLHFVKESKQDESGMPNNRFLAERTGGTYSTLKVQPAELEDSGVYFCASSQFTSGRTIEQYFGPGTRLTVT.

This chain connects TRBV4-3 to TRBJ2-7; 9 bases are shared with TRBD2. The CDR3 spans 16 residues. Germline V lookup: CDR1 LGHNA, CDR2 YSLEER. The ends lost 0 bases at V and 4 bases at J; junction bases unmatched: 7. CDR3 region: CASSQEGTGLAYEQYF. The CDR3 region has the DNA TGCGCCAGCAGCCAAGAGGGTACGGGACTAGCTTACGAGCAGTACTTC.